Presented here are 13 T cell receptor beta chains from one specimen sequenced in a study of a mutant IDH1 vaccine in newly diagnosed glioma. Clones were read by immunoSEQ multiplex PCR, and TCRdb kept only the in-frame ones, dropping some. In the table there are some 38,000 clones, roughly 78% of which are singletons. Documented time point: baseline, week 1 (first vaccination visit). Treatment denoted: pre-vaccination baseline after standard-of-care therapy. The sequencing used PBMCs, collected from a glioma patient treated with radiotherapy, temozolomide or both. The origin of the receptors is a man aged 40-55 years with glioma. Some clones in this sample may be carry-over from other donors' samples.

V and J are TRBV11-2 and TRBJ2-3; D gene ambiguous. The germline V gene has CDR1 SGHAT and CDR2 FQNNGV. Trimming cost V 3 bases and J 6 bases, with 4 bases left between them. There are 11 residues in the CDR3. CDR3 bases: TGTGCCAGCAGCTTGAGGGATACGCAGTATTTT. Translated, it gives CASSLRDTQYF.

This clone was counted a few times. The V and J genes are TRBV29-1 and TRBJ1-1, with D uncertain. The germline V and J ends were trimmed by 4 bases and 4 bases, with 10 bases remaining between them. The germline V gene encodes CDR1 SQVTM and CDR2 ANQGSEA. The CDR3 totals 12 residues. CDR3 loop: CSVAGDGTEAFF. In nucleotides, the CDR3 is TGCAGCGTTGCCGGGGATGGCACTGAAGCTTTCTTT. Full variable domain (remainder filled in from reference TRBV29-1 and TRBJ1-1): SAVISQKPSRDICQRGTSLTIQCQVDSQVTMMFWYRQQPGQSLTLIATANQGSEATYESGFVIDKFPISRPNLTFSTLTVSNMSPEDSSIYLCSVAGDGTEAFFGQGTRLTVV.

This rearrangement joins TRBV10-3 to TRBJ2-2; 12 bases agree with TRBD2. CDR3 length equals 13 residues. The ends lost 6 bases at V and 7 bases at J; junction bases unmatched: 0. Germline CDR1 and CDR2: ENHRY and SYGVKD. The CDR3 spells CAIRTSGGGELFF. Written as DNA, the CDR3 is TGTGCCATCAGGACTAGCGGGGGCGGGGAGCTGTTTTTT.

This sequence joins TRBV30 and TRBJ2-7, with D perhaps TRBD1 (6 bases). The CDR3 extends over 15 amino acids. The V gene's germline CDR1 is GTSNPN and CDR2 SVGIG (reference sequence). The V end was cut by 1 base, the J end by 5 bases, with 18 bases between. The CDR3 DNA reads as TGTGCCTGGAGTGGGGACACGGGCGGGCTGGACGAGCAGTACTTC. This gives the protein CAWSGDTGGLDEQYF.

The chain joins TRBV4-3 to TRBJ2-1; no reliable D call. CDR3 length equals 12 residues. The germline gives CDR1 LGHNA, CDR2 YSLEER. V gave up 1 base and J gave up 10 bases, with 8 bases separating them. The CDR3 reads CASSQALGEQFF. CDR3 DNA sequence: TGCGCCAGCAGCCAAGCCCTGGGCGAGCAGTTCTTC.

The chain carries TRBV5-1 and TRBJ2-5; 11 bases line up with TRBD1. V gave up 2 bases and J gave up 2 bases; unmatched junction bases: 5. Germline V lookup: CDR1 SGHRS, CDR2 YFSETQ. This CDR3 is built from 16 residues. Written as DNA, the CDR3 is TGCGCCAGCAGCTTCCGGACAGGGGGCCGGCAAGAGACCCAGTACTTC. This translates into CASSFRTGGRQETQYF.

The CDR3 bases are TGTGCCAGCAGCCAGCGCAGACCGACCTACGAGCAGTACTTC. It specifies CASSQRRPTYEQYF. The chain employs TRBV7-2 and TRBJ2-7; D is uncertain. This CDR3 has 14 amino acids. Deletions cut 5 bases from V and 2 bases from J, with 13 bases between. Looked up from germline, CDR1 is SGHTA and CDR2 is FQGNSA.

CDR3 sequence: CASTRPAGGPLGTGELFF. The CDR3 nucleotides are TGTGCCAGCACCCGGCCAGCGGGGGGCCCCTTGGGCACCGGGGAGCTGTTTTTT. The chain couples TRBV2 to TRBJ2-2; 9 positions match TRBD2. CDR3 length: 18 residues. Looked up from germline, CDR1 is SNHLY and CDR2 is FYNNEI. The V and J ends lost 7 bases and 4 bases, in that order; junction bases with no gene match: 16.

The rearrangement uses TRBV6-1 and TRBJ2-2; D not certain. Trimming cost V 4 bases and J 6 bases, with 15 bases left between them. This CDR3 comprises 15 residues. Germline loops: CDR1 MNHNS, CDR2 SASEGT. The chain's CDR3 is CASSANSVRAGELFF. CDR3 in DNA: TGTGCCAGCAGTGCCAACTCTGTAAGGGCCGGGGAGCTGTTTTTT.

V usage is TRBV5-1 and J usage is TRBJ1-3, with 10 bases aligning to TRBD1. Germline loops: CDR1 SGHRS, CDR2 YFSETQ. CDR3 length: 16 residues. Trimming cost V 3 bases and J 0 bases; bases outside gene matches: 3. The CDR3 sequence is CASSWGQGSSGNTIYF. DNA for the CDR3: TGCGCCAGCAGCTGGGGACAGGGGAGCTCTGGAAACACCATATATTTT.

This clone was seen only once. The chain couples TRBV6-1 to TRBJ1-2; D ambiguous. The germline V gene has CDR1 MNHNS and CDR2 SASEGT. This CDR3 contains 16 residues. Trimming took off 0 bases at V and 0 bases at J, with 11 bases between the two ends. The CDR3 DNA reads TGTGCCAGCAGTGAAGCGCTGTACGGGCCTAACTATGGCTACACCTTC. The encoded protein is CASSEALYGPNYGYTF.

This clone was seen more than once but under ten times. The rearrangement links TRBV6-5 to TRBJ1-1, with TRBD1 matching over 10 bases. V was pared by 6 bases and J by 4 bases, with 5 bases of the junction left unmatched. The length of the CDR3 is 14 residues. CDR1 is MNHEY, CDR2 SVGAGI, per germline. As DNA, the CDR3 is TGTGCCAGCAGGAACGGACAGGGGGGCACTGAAGCTTTCTTT. It specifies CASRNGQGGTEAFF.

This chain links TRBV29-1 with TRBJ2-1; D is unclear. This CDR3 has 16 residues. V lost 1 base, J lost 4 bases, and 17 bases lay in between. Germline assignment: CDR1 SQVTM and CDR2 ANQGSEA. The CDR3, as DNA: TGCAGCGTTGAAGGCGTTCAGGAGTCGAAATACAATGAGCAGTTCTTC. Translating it yields CSVEGVQESKYNEQFF.